Listed below are T cell receptor beta chains from one sample, sequenced in a study of shared clonotypes between healthy human individuals. The repertoire was sequenced with immunoSEQ multiplex PCR; TCRdb's copy has only in-frame clones and lacks some. The table has 450,000 to 500,000 clones, approximately 82% seen once; the top ten hold more than 10%. The sample comprised PBMCs. These TCRs come from a woman aged 35 to 49 in good health. Some clones in this sample may be carry-over from other donors' samples. CDR3s include the opening cysteine and the closing phenylalanine or tryptophan. Fields, in order: clone size, V gene, J gene, D gene, CDR3 protein, CDR3 DNA. The D gene is left open where the match is weak. A row's size may be missing; if present it is once, few, many or a size class.

NA	TRBV30	TRBJ1-1	NA	CAWSQGGLTEAFF	TGTGCCTGGAGTCAAGGGGGGCTGACTGAAGCTTTCTTT
NA	TRBV2	TRBJ1-5	TRBD1	CASRQGAPGQPQHF	TGTGCCAGCAGACAGGGGGCCCCGGGACAGCCCCAGCATTTT
many	TRBV30	TRBJ2-3	NA	CAWSGSTDTQYF	TGTGCCTGGAGCGGGAGCACAGATACGCAGTATTTT
NA	TRBV18	TRBJ2-1	NA	CASSPSRDGGQFF	TGTGCCAGCTCACCCTCTAGGGACGGTGGGCAGTTCTTC
NA	TRBV14	TRBJ1-1	TRBD1	CASSRGTGKMNTEAFF	TGTGCCAGCAGCCGAGGGACAGGGAAAATGAACACTGAAGCTTTCTTT
NA	TRBV9	TRBJ2-7	NA	CASSVGPGETYEQYF	TGTGCCAGCAGCGTAGGGCCAGGGGAAACCTACGAGCAGTACTTC
NA	TRBV7-8	TRBJ1-6	TRBD1	CASSQGGDRGSPLHF	TGTGCCAGCAGCCAGGGAGGGGACAGGGGATCACCCCTCCACTTT
NA	TRBV4-1	TRBJ2-1	NA	CASSQDRGNGGEQFF	TGCGCCAGCAGCCAAGATCGGGGGAATGGGGGTGAGCAGTTCTTC
once	TRBV28	TRBJ1-3	NA	CASSLSSSGNTIYF	TGTGCCAGCAGTCTGTCCAGCTCTGGAAACACCATATATTTT
NA	TRBV5-1	TRBJ2-3	TRBD2	CASSTRLAGVTDTQYF	TGCGCCAGCAGCACTCGACTAGCGGGAGTCACAGATACGCAGTATTTT
NA	TRBV6-1	TRBJ1-5	TRBD1	CASSVGQSPQPQHF	TGTGCCAGCAGTGTGGGACAGTCCCCTCAGCCCCAGCATTTT
NA	TRBV19	TRBJ2-7	NA	CATPSRGPLLYEQYF	TGTGCCACCCCGTCACGGGGACCACTATTATACGAGCAGTACTTC
NA	TRBV5-4	TRBJ2-4	TRBD1	CASSSEAGTGINIQYF	TGTGCCAGCAGCTCCGAAGCCGGGACAGGGATAAACATTCAGTACTTC
NA	TRBV7-9	TRBJ1-1	NA	CASSLSLAGSNTEAFF	TGTGCCAGCAGCTTAAGCCTGGCTGGATCGAACACTGAAGCTTTCTTT
NA	TRBV18	TRBJ2-5	TRBD1	CASSPGQVQQETQYF	TGTGCCAGCTCACCGGGACAGGTCCAGCAAGAGACCCAGTACTTC
NA	TRBV10-1	TRBJ2-7	NA	CASSESGTLEQYF	TGCGCCAGCAGTGAGTCAGGGACTCTCGAGCAGTACTTC
few	TRBV14	TRBJ2-3	NA	CASSPGLQNRLISTDTQYF	TGTGCCAGCAGCCCTGGACTCCAAAACCGCTTAATTAGCACAGATACGCAGTATTTT
NA	TRBV2	TRBJ2-2	TRBD2	CASTEGLAPGTGELFF	TGTGCCAGCACAGAAGGACTAGCGCCTGGCACCGGGGAGCTGTTTTTT
NA	TRBV9	TRBJ1-4	NA	CASSSPPTNEKLFF	TGTGCCAGCAGCTCCCCTCCAACTAATGAAAAACTGTTTTTT
NA	TRBV7-6	TRBJ2-7	NA	CASSREQESSYEQYF	TGTGCCAGCAGCCGAGAGCAGGAGAGCTCCTACGAGCAGTACTTC
NA	TRBV15	TRBJ2-4	TRBD1	CATSRAQTGGAGLAKNIQYF	TGTGCCACCAGCAGAGCGCAGACAGGGGGCGCAGGATTAGCCAAAAACATTCAGTACTTC
NA	TRBV5-4	TRBJ2-3	TRBD2	CASQSGIGTDTQYF	TGTGCCAGCCAGAGCGGGATTGGGACAGATACGCAGTATTTT
many	TRBV4-2	TRBJ1-1	NA	CASSQVGSNTEAFF	TGTGCCAGCAGCCAAGTGGGCTCGAACACTGAAGCTTTCTTT
NA	TRBV28	TRBJ2-4	NA	CASSFRGLAKNIQYF	TGTGCCAGCAGTTTTAGGGGCCTAGCCAAAAACATTCAGTACTTC
NA	TRBV7-2	TRBJ1-1	TRBD1	CASSLGGQMNTEAFF	TGTGCCAGCAGCTTAGGGGGACAGATGAACACTGAAGCTTTCTTT
NA	TRBV28	TRBJ2-3	NA	CATGGSGTDTQYF	TGTGCCACCGGAGGCAGTGGGACAGATACGCAGTATTTT
NA	TRBV5-1	TRBJ1-1	NA	CASSLAQVGRDEAFF	TGCGCCAGCAGCTTGGCACAGGTAGGTCGGGATGAAGCTTTCTTT
once	TRBV11-1	TRBJ1-1	TRBD1	CASSWDRVNTEAFF	TGTGCCAGCAGCTGGGACAGGGTGAACACTGAAGCTTTCTTT
NA	TRBV5-4	TRBJ1-2	NA	CASSLGSPNYGYTF	TGTGCCAGCAGCTTAGGAAGTCCTAACTATGGCTACACCTTC
once	TRBV4-3	TRBJ2-7	NA	CASSQGVGSMAYEQYF	TGCGCCAGCAGCCAAGGGGTTGGATCAATGGCCTACGAGCAGTACTTC
NA	TRBV5-1	TRBJ2-3	NA	CASSLDSGTSTDTQYF	TGCGCCAGCAGCCTGGATAGCGGCACTAGCACAGATACGCAGTATTTT
NA	TRBV19	TRBJ1-4	NA	CASSITQGTNEKLFF	TGTGCCAGTAGTATAACGCAGGGAACTAATGAAAAACTGTTTTTT
many	TRBV13	TRBJ2-3	TRBD2	CASSLGLAGGPTDTQYF	TGTGCCAGCAGCCTTGGACTAGCGGGAGGGCCGACAGATACGCAGTATTTT
NA	TRBV7-6	TRBJ2-7	NA	CASSLTRAYEQYF	TGTGCCAGCAGCTTAACCCGAGCCTACGAGCAGTACTTC
NA	TRBV10-3	TRBJ2-5	TRBD1	CAISPGQDPQETQYF	TGTGCCATCAGTCCGGGACAGGACCCGCAAGAGACCCAGTACTTC
NA	TRBV6-5	TRBJ2-5	NA	CASSYSFRETQYF	TGTGCCAGCAGTTACTCGTTCAGAGAGACCCAGTACTTC